These 10 T cell receptor beta chains came from one sample sequenced in a study of early T cells in non-severe SARS-CoV-2 infection. TCRdb re-analysed the 5' RACE reads in MiXCR, keeping a single row per CDR3 protein. The data show roughly 93,000 distinct CDR3 sequences, about 15% seen once. Specimen: whole blood. The source is an adult who was a healthcare worker with PCR-confirmed SARS-CoV-2 infection or an uninfected control (not recorded which).

This chain connects TRBV3-1 to TRBJ1-2; D call uncertain. The CDR3 extends over 13 amino acids. The germline V and J ends were trimmed by 1 base and 9 bases, with 12 bases remaining between them. CDR1 is LGHDT, CDR2 YNNKEL, per germline (reference sequence). The CDR3 sequence: CASSQAHPGSYTF. CDR3 in DNA: TGTGCCAGCAGCCAAGCTCACCCGGGGAGCTACACCTTC. Full variable domain (outside the CDR3, taken from reference TRBV3-1 and TRBJ1-2): DTAVSQTPKYLVTQMGNDKSIKCEQNLGHDTMYWYKQDSKKFLKIMFSYNNKELIINETVPNRFSPKSPDKAHLNLHINSLELGDSAVYFCASSQAHPGSYTFGSGTRLTVV.

This chain uses TRBV20-1 with TRBJ1-3, with a weak D call TRBD1 (5 bases). The CDR3 extends over 16 amino acids. The V gene lost 0 bases and the J gene lost 3 bases, with 15 bases spanning the gap. In germline, CDR1 is DFQATT, CDR2 SNEGSKA (reference sequence). CDR3 loop: CSARDSSGGSGNTIYF. CDR3 coding DNA: TGCAGTGCTAGAGATTCGTCCGGGGGTAGTGGAAACACCATATATTTT.

J is TRBJ2-2 and V is TRBV3-1, with TRBD2 identical over 11 bases. Looked up from germline, CDR1 is LGHDT and CDR2 is YNNKEL (reference sequence). V dropped 4 bases and J dropped 4; count of bases not matched to a gene: 2. This CDR3 is built from 15 residues. CDR3 DNA sequence: TGTGCCAGCAGCCGACTAGCGGGGCCCACCGGGGAGCTGTTTTTT. This translates into CASSRLAGPTGELFF. The full variable domain, with the rest looked up from reference TRBV3-1 and TRBJ2-2, is DTAVSQTPKYLVTQMGNDKSIKCEQNLGHDTMYWYKQDSKKFLKIMFSYNNKELIINETVPNRFSPKSPDKAHLNLHINSLELGDSAVYFCASSRLAGPTGELFFGEGSRLTVL.

This sequence joins TRBV4-1 and TRBJ1-1; possible D gene TRBD1, 6 bases. There are 15 residues in the CDR3. V was pared by 1 base and J by 0 bases, with 9 bases between. The V gene's germline CDR1 is MGHRA and CDR2 YSYEKL. The CDR3 loop reads CASSQANRVNTEAFF. CDR3 DNA: TGCGCCAGCAGCCAAGCTAACAGGGTGAACACTGAAGCTTTCTTT.

This clonotype was counted only a few times. The rearrangement joins TRBV14 to TRBJ2-3; D may be TRBD2 (6 bases). The germline V and J ends were trimmed by 5 bases and 4 bases, with 25 bases remaining between them. Germline V gives CDR1 SGHDN, CDR2 FVKESK. The CDR3 is made up of 18 amino acids. The CDR3 spells CASSAVGGFYSGADTQYF. The CDR3 DNA is TGTGCCAGCAGCGCGGTGGGAGGTTTTTACTCGGGCGCAGATACGCAGTATTTT.

The chain combines TRBV6-1 with TRBJ2-7; no clear D gene. The germline gives CDR1 MNHNS, CDR2 SASEGT. The V gene lost 4 bases and the J gene lost 0 bases, with 7 bases spanning the gap. The CDR3 contains 13 residues. CDR3 in amino acids: CASSAVHSYEQYV. The CDR3 nucleotides read TGTGCCAGCAGTGCGGTTCACTCCTACGAGCAGTACGTC.

The rearrangement joins TRBV12-3 or TRBV12-4 to TRBJ1-1; 8 positions agree with TRBD1. The CDR3 runs 13 residues. V was pared by 3 bases and J by 5 bases, with 2 bases of the junction left unmatched. The CDR3 sequence: CASSFRQGTEAFF. Here the CDR3 DNA reads TGTGCCAGCAGTTTTCGACAGGGGACTGAAGCTTTCTTT.

This clonotype was found a few times. CDR3 residues: CATERGGGFGNQPQHF. The CDR3 DNA reads as TGTGCTACCGAACGAGGGGGCGGCTTTGGCAATCAGCCCCAGCATTTT. The chain couples TRBV12-5 to TRBJ1-5; 7 positions agree with TRBD1. With 10 bases clipped from V and 2 bases from J, the junction kept 14 bases outside the gene matches. The CDR3 sequence is 16 residues long. Germline V gene data show CDR1 as LGHNT and CDR2 as FRNRAP.

The rearrangement links TRBV5-1 to TRBJ2-1, with 11 bases that match TRBD2. Germline V gene data show CDR1 as SGHRS and CDR2 as YFSETQ. J gave up 7 bases and V 4 bases, and 10 bases lay outside the gene matches. This CDR3 is built from 16 residues. This CDR3 is CASSPGTSGLGNEQFF. The CDR3 DNA reads as TGCGCCAGCAGCCCGGGGACTAGCGGACTCGGGAATGAGCAGTTCTTC.

This clonotype was counted at least ten times. This chain joins TRBV2 and TRBJ2-1; tentatively, D is TRBD1 (6 bases). This CDR3 has 15 amino acids. Per the germline V gene, CDR1 is SNHLY and CDR2 is FYNNEI. Trimming cost V 7 bases and J 0 bases, with 13 bases left between them. The CDR3 DNA is TGTGCCAGCAATATACAGGGCATCTCCTACAATGAGCAGTTCTTC. Translation gives CASNIQGISYNEQFF.